The sequence of this TCR beta chain was determined in a study of cytomegalovirus exposure and HLA in healthy donors. Findings of the study overall: The records held CMV serostatus as the only immune exposure information.

Between the trimmed V and J ends, which lost 2 bases and 7 bases, there was a span of 14 bases. Looked up from germline, CDR1 is MNHNS and CDR2 is SASEGT. The CDR3 has 14 residues. This clone was seen a handful of times. Its antigen is currently unknown. 60 Vbeta and 13 Jbeta primers were used in PCR. Profiling relied on immunoSEQ multiplex PCR, and the TCRdb table lists in-frame clones only, not all of them. The table lists 150,000 to 200,000 clones, 81% of them singletons. The rearrangement uses TRBV6-1 and TRBJ1-1; possibly TRBD1 for D (5 bases). Sequencing was carried out using PBMCs. This TCR was sampled from a young man in good health and CMV-seronegative. DNA of the CDR3: TGTGCCAGCAGTGAATCGGGGGGGAGGTTTGAAGCTTTCTTT. It encodes CASSESGGRFEAFF.